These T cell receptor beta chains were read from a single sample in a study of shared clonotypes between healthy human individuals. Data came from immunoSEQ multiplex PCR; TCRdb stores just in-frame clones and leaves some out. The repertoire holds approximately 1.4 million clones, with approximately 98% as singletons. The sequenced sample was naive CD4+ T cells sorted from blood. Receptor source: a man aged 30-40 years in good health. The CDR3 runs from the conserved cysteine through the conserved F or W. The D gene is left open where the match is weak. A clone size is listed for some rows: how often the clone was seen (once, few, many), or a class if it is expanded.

CDR3aa: CASRDSGSSYEQYF
CDR3nt: TGTGCCAGCAGGGATAGCGGGAGCTCCTACGAGCAGTACTTC
v_gene: TRBV6-5
j_gene: TRBJ2-7
d_gene: TRBD2
abundance: NA

CDR3aa: CASSDYGGADTQYF
CDR3nt: TGTGCCAGCAGCGATTACGGGGGCGCAGATACGCAGTATTTT
v_gene: TRBV5-4
j_gene: TRBJ2-3
d_gene: NA
abundance: NA

CDR3aa: CASSARGAGFEETQYF
CDR3nt: TGTGCCAGCAGCGCCCGAGGGGCGGGATTTGAAGAGACCCAGTACTTC
v_gene: TRBV11-2
j_gene: TRBJ2-5
d_gene: NA
abundance: NA

CDR3aa: CASSTGTGGDTQYF
CDR3nt: TGTGCCAGCAGTACCGGGACAGGGGGCGATACGCAGTATTTT
v_gene: TRBV6-5
j_gene: TRBJ2-3
d_gene: TRBD1
abundance: NA

CDR3aa: CASSLDRDSYGYTF
CDR3nt: TGTGCCAGCAGCTTAGACCGGGACAGCTATGGCTACACCTTC
v_gene: TRBV7-2
j_gene: TRBJ1-2
d_gene: TRBD1
abundance: NA

CDR3aa: CASSLKEGKLFF
CDR3nt: TGTGCCAGCAGCTTAAAGGAAGGGAAACTGTTTTTT
v_gene: TRBV5-4
j_gene: TRBJ1-4
d_gene: NA
abundance: once

CDR3aa: CASSQPGTSETQYF
CDR3nt: TGTGCCAGCAGCCAACCGGGAACTTCAGAGACCCAGTACTTC
v_gene: TRBV13
j_gene: TRBJ2-5
d_gene: NA
abundance: NA

CDR3aa: CASSFRGGGTEAFF
CDR3nt: TGTGCCAGCAGCTTCAGGGGAGGTGGCACTGAAGCTTTCTTT
v_gene: TRBV7-9
j_gene: TRBJ1-1
d_gene: NA
abundance: NA

CDR3aa: CASSLAERTLKNIQYF
CDR3nt: TGCGCCAGCAGCTTGGCCGAGCGGACCCTTAAAAACATTCAGTACTTC
v_gene: TRBV5-1
j_gene: TRBJ2-4
d_gene: NA
abundance: once

CDR3aa: CASSLEGSNSAQYF
CDR3nt: TGCGCCAGCAGCTTGGAGGGGTCAAATTCGGCCCAGTACTTC
v_gene: TRBV5-1
j_gene: TRBJ2-5
d_gene: NA
abundance: NA

CDR3aa: CAISARVGGSTEAFF
CDR3nt: TGTGCCATCAGTGCCAGGGTGGGTGGGTCCACTGAAGCTTTCTTT
v_gene: TRBV10-3
j_gene: TRBJ1-1
d_gene: NA
abundance: NA

CDR3aa: CASSLGQVYYEQYF
CDR3nt: TGCGCCAGCAGCTTGGGGCAGGTATACTACGAGCAGTACTTC
v_gene: TRBV5-1
j_gene: TRBJ2-7
d_gene: NA
abundance: once

CDR3aa: CASSYSGTDTQYF
CDR3nt: TGTGCCAGCAGTTACAGCGGCACAGATACGCAGTATTTT
v_gene: TRBV6-5
j_gene: TRBJ2-3
d_gene: NA
abundance: NA

CDR3aa: CASSRTYNEQFF
CDR3nt: TGTGCCAGCAGTCGTACTTACAATGAGCAGTTCTTC
v_gene: TRBV28
j_gene: TRBJ2-1
d_gene: NA
abundance: NA

CDR3aa: CASSLVTGTNTGELFF
CDR3nt: TGTGCCAGCAGCTTAGTAACAGGGACGAACACCGGGGAGCTGTTTTTT
v_gene: TRBV7-9
j_gene: TRBJ2-2
d_gene: NA
abundance: NA

CDR3aa: CSGQDIGNTIYF
CDR3nt: TGCAGCGGGCAGGACATTGGAAACACCATATATTTT
v_gene: TRBV29-1
j_gene: TRBJ1-3
d_gene: NA
abundance: NA

CDR3aa: CASSLGKTYSYEQYF
CDR3nt: TGTGCCAGCAGCCTAGGCAAGACCTACTCCTACGAGCAGTACTTC
v_gene: TRBV2
j_gene: TRBJ2-7
d_gene: NA
abundance: NA

CDR3aa: CASSPRLAGAHEQYF
CDR3nt: TGTGCCAGCAGTCCCCGACTAGCGGGAGCCCACGAGCAGTACTTC
v_gene: TRBV27
j_gene: TRBJ2-7
d_gene: TRBD2
abundance: NA

CDR3aa: CASSIRSRTDTQYF
CDR3nt: TGTGCCAGCAGCATTCGGTCCCGCACAGATACGCAGTATTTT
v_gene: TRBV14
j_gene: TRBJ2-3
d_gene: NA
abundance: NA

CDR3aa: CASSWSVTSVKTGELFF
CDR3nt: TGCGCCAGCAGCTGGTCAGTTACTAGCGTGAAAACCGGGGAGCTGTTTTTT
v_gene: TRBV4-3
j_gene: TRBJ2-2
d_gene: TRBD2
abundance: NA

CDR3aa: CASSQAASDYEQYF
CDR3nt: TGCGCCAGCAGCCAAGCTGCTAGCGACTACGAGCAGTACTTC
v_gene: TRBV4-3
j_gene: TRBJ2-7
d_gene: NA
abundance: NA

CDR3aa: CASSFYAGTDTQYF
CDR3nt: TGCGCCAGCAGCTTTTACGCGGGGACAGATACGCAGTATTTT
v_gene: TRBV5-1
j_gene: TRBJ2-3
d_gene: NA
abundance: NA

CDR3aa: CASSLGNDEQYF
CDR3nt: TGCGCCAGCAGCCTAGGTAACGACGAGCAGTACTTC
v_gene: TRBV5-1
j_gene: TRBJ2-7
d_gene: NA
abundance: NA

CDR3aa: CASRPVGARNTEAFF
CDR3nt: TGTGCCAGCAGACCCGTTGGGGCAAGGAACACTGAAGCTTTCTTT
v_gene: TRBV7-6
j_gene: TRBJ1-1
d_gene: NA
abundance: NA

CDR3aa: CASSLLGLAGADTQYF
CDR3nt: TGTGCCAGCAGTTTACTTGGACTAGCGGGAGCAGATACGCAGTATTTT
v_gene: TRBV27
j_gene: TRBJ2-3
d_gene: TRBD2
abundance: once

CDR3aa: CDPGTSDYNEQFF
CDR3nt: TGCGATCCCGGGACTAGCGATTACAATGAGCAGTTCTTC
v_gene: TRBV29-1
j_gene: TRBJ2-1
d_gene: TRBD2
abundance: once

CDR3aa: CASRLGGGSDSGYTF
CDR3nt: TGTGCCAGCCGCTTGGGTGGGGGCAGCGACAGTGGCTACACCTTC
v_gene: TRBV7-8
j_gene: TRBJ1-2
d_gene: NA
abundance: NA

CDR3aa: CASSLAQGEDTQYF
CDR3nt: TGCGCCAGCAGCTTGGCGCAGGGGGAAGATACGCAGTATTTT
v_gene: TRBV5-1
j_gene: TRBJ2-3
d_gene: TRBD1
abundance: NA

CDR3aa: CASSVAANYGYTF
CDR3nt: TGTGCCAGCAGCGTAGCAGCTAACTATGGCTACACCTTC
v_gene: TRBV9
j_gene: TRBJ1-2
d_gene: NA
abundance: few

CDR3aa: CASSANRADTQYF
CDR3nt: TGTGCCAGTAGTGCAAACAGGGCAGATACGCAGTATTTT
v_gene: TRBV19
j_gene: TRBJ2-3
d_gene: NA
abundance: NA

CDR3aa: CASSRGMGYEQYF
CDR3nt: TGTGCCAGCAGCCGGGGAATGGGCTACGAGCAGTACTTC
v_gene: TRBV7-7
j_gene: TRBJ2-7
d_gene: NA
abundance: NA